The clone carrying this T cell receptor (beta chain) was observed at least ten times. Its antigen is not known. TCRdb processed the reads anew with MiXCR; each CDR3 protein has one entry. The table records about 190,000 distinct CDR3 sequences, 7.5% to 10% of them present only once. The CDR3 is 15 residues long. V was cut by 5 bases and J by 0 bases, with 14 bases left in between. Germline CDR1 is MNHEY and CDR2 is SMNVEV (reference sequence). This sample stems from a study of T cell repertoires in cytomegalovirus infection. Study information: CMV infection and matching HLA type were both indicated by public TCR beta signatures. Study-level findings and limits: The response measured ex vivo was dominated by TCR beta clonotypes (HLA-C-restricted and CMV-specific). The cumulative frequency of public TCR beta families distinguished individuals who carried CMV together with the relevant HLA.

This chain joins TRBV27 and TRBJ2-7; D assignment may be TRBD1 or TRBD2 (5 bases each). Sequencing was done on a sample of PBMCs. The sequence was obtained from a human donor in good health (CMV status not recorded). Some clones in this sample may be carry-over from other donors' samples. CDR3 sequence: CASSRRRDLSYEQYF. The CDR3 DNA reads as TGTGCCAGCAGTCGCCGCCGGGACCTCTCCTACGAGCAGTACTTC.